This T cell receptor (beta chain) was captured by sequencing in a study of blood T cells in healthy people across ages. Across the whole study: Through template switching, about one barcoded beta molecule was captured per two T cells, as measured in model experiments.

Per the germline V gene, CDR1 is MNHEY and CDR2 is SVGAGI. The CDR3 runs 10 residues. The V end lost 4 bases, the J end lost 7 bases, and 4 bases lay between the germline ends. Next came a second PCR, run for about 7 to 12 cycles, which used a sample-barcoded 5' primer along with a J-beta primer mix. TCRdb re-analysed the 5' RACE reads in MiXCR, keeping a single row per CDR3 protein. The sample includes over 1,300,000 distinct CDR3 sequences, approximately 59% of them seen just once. Sequencing was carried out using blood. This TCR derives from a man between 18 and 29 years old in good health. The J gene is TRBJ1-2, the V gene TRBV6-5; no firm D call. The CDR3 spells CASSWGGYTF. The CDR3 DNA reads as TGTGCCAGCAGTTGGGGTGGCTACACCTTC.